These 3 T cell receptor beta chains were sequenced from one sample in a study of graft-versus-host responses after intestinal transplantation. Graft specimens yielded both intraepithelial and lamina propria lymphocytes. Clones were sequenced by immunoSEQ multiplex PCR, and TCRdb holds only the in-frame ones, with some missing. The sample holds some 8,700 clones; about 74% are singletons and the top ten take 30% to 35%. The sequencing used ileum tissue, collected approximately 490 days after intestinal transplant. The receptors originated from a human patient who received an intestinal transplant, so some T cells may come from the graft donor.

This clone occurred a few times. The chain employs TRBV18 and TRBJ2-5; the D is unclear. CDR1 KGHSH and CDR2 LQKENI come from the germline V gene. The CDR3 consists of 11 residues. Trimming left V 4 bases short and J 2 bases short, with 2 bases between. CDR3 DNA: TGTGCCAGCTCACATCAAGAGACCCAGTACTTC. Its translation: CASSHQETQYF.

The chain is built from TRBV6-4 and TRBJ2-1; TRBD2 aligns across 14 bases. The germline CDR1 and CDR2 sequences are MRHNA and SNTAGT. Trimming removed 3 bases from V and 8 bases from J; junction bases left unmatched: 9. The length of the CDR3 is 17 residues. The CDR3: CASSERLAGGPSDEQFF. In nucleotides, the CDR3 is TGTGCCAGCAGTGAGAGACTAGCGGGAGGGCCATCCGATGAGCAGTTCTTC.

The gene calls are TRBV7-2 and TRBJ2-7; D may correspond to TRBD1 or TRBD2 (6 bases each). The CDR3 length is 15 residues. From germline, CDR1 is SGHTA and CDR2 FQGNSA. V lost 3 bases and J lost 2, with 14 bases in between. CDR3 protein: CASSLGTRGAYEQYF. The CDR3 nucleotides are TGTGCCAGCAGCTTGGGTACTAGGGGGGCCTACGAGCAGTACTTC.